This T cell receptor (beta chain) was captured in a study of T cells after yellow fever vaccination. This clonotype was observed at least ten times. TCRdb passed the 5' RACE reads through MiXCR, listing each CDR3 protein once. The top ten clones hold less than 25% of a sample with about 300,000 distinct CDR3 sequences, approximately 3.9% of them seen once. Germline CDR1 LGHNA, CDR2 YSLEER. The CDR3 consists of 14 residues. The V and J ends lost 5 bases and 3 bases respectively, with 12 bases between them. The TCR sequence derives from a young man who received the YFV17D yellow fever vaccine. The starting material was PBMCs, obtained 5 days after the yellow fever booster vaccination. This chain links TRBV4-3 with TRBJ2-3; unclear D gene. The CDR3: CASSARTATDTQYF. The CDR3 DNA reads TGCGCCAGCAGCGCGCGGACGGCGACAGATACGCAGTATTTT.